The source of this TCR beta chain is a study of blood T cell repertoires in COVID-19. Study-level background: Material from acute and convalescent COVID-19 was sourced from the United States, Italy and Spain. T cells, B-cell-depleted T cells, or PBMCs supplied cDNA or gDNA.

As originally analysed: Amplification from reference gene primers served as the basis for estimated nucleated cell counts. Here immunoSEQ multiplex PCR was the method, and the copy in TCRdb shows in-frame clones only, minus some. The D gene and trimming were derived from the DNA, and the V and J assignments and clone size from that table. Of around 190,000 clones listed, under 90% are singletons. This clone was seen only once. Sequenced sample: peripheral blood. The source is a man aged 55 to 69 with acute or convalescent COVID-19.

CDR3 in amino acids: CASSYTTGARGNTIYF. The CDR3 DNA follows: TGTGCCAGCAGTTACACCACAGGGGCGAGAGGAAACACCATATATTTT. The chain recombines TRBV6-6 with TRBJ1-3; TRBD1 matches at 7 bases. The CDR3 loop spans 16 amino acids. J gave up 4 bases and V 2 bases, and 8 bases lay outside the gene matches. In germline, CDR1 is MNHNY, CDR2 SVGAGI (reference sequence).